This T cell receptor beta chain was profiled in a study of T cell responses to AZD1222 COVID-19 vaccine. Notes on this clone: As yet, its antigen is unknown.

Study findings and constraints: Vaccination with two AZD1222 doses was followed by a rise in Spike-specific TCR breadth and depth. Repertoire sampling happened only post peak T cell response.

Profiling relied on immunoSEQ multiplex PCR, and the TCRdb table lists in-frame clones only, not all of them. The sample carries about 200,000 clones, 90% to 95% recorded once. The germline CDR1 and CDR2 sequences are SGHTA and FQGNSA. V lost 5 bases and J 1 base, leaving 3 bases between the germline ends. The CDR3 extends over 11 amino acids. Pooled in the analysis were second doses at about 4 or about 12 weeks. This chain uses TRBV7-2 with TRBJ2-7; D remains ambiguous. This specimen consisted of peripheral blood, obtained 28 days after the second AZD1222 dose. The sequence derives from an adult who received the AZD1222 COVID-19 vaccine. The CDR3 here is CASSISYEQYF. CDR3 nucleotide sequence: TGTGCCAGCAGCATTTCCTACGAGCAGTACTTC.